These 16 T cell receptor beta chains were sequenced from one sample in a study of blood T cell repertoires in COVID-19. Sequenced by immunoSEQ multiplex PCR; TCRdb stores in-frame clones only, minus some. The sample has about 100,000 clones, about nine tenths seen once. The sequenced material came from peripheral blood. These receptor sequences come from a human donor with active COVID-19. The donor label of this sample is uncertain.

This chain uses TRBV6-5 with TRBJ1-2; 7 bases map to TRBD1. Unmatched junction bases numbered 10, after V lost 7 bases and J lost 8 bases. The CDR3 consists of 13 residues. Germline V gene sequence: CDR1 MNHEY, CDR2 SVGAGI. As DNA, the CDR3 is TGTGCCAGCATTCTCGACAGGGCTAAAGGCTACACCTTC. It yields the protein CASILDRAKGYTF.

The V call is TRBV20-1, the J call TRBJ2-7; D remains ambiguous. Deletions cut 2 bases from V and 4 bases from J, with 3 bases between. CDR3 size: 10 residues. Germline assignment: CDR1 DFQATT and CDR2 SNEGSKA (reference sequence). CDR3 residues: CSARPYEQYF. DNA for the CDR3: TGCAGTGCTAGACCTTACGAGCAGTACTTC.

This clone appeared a single time. V is TRBV18 and J is TRBJ2-1, with D possibly matching TRBD1 (5 bases). The ends were cut back, 8 bases at V and 1 base at J, with 9 bases in the middle. The CDR3 has 13 amino acids. CDR1 KGHSH and CDR2 LQKENI come from the germline V gene. CDR3 region: CASGASSYNEQFF. The CDR3 bases are TGTGCCAGCGGGGCCAGTTCCTACAATGAGCAGTTCTTC.

The chain carries TRBV10-3 and TRBJ1-1, with 12 bases matching TRBD1. V lost 3 bases to trimming and J lost 2 bases; unmatched junction nucleotides: 4. This CDR3 contains 16 residues. The germline V gene has CDR1 ENHRY and CDR2 SYGVKD. CDR3 nucleotides: TGTGCCATCAGTGAATTGGGACAGGGGGCTAACACTGAAGCTTTCTTT. Its translation: CAISELGQGANTEAFF.

The J gene is TRBJ2-1, the V gene TRBV9, with 7 positions matching TRBD2. The germline V gene encodes CDR1 SGDLS and CDR2 YYNGEE. The CDR3 is made up of 16 amino acids. J lost 1 base, V lost 0 bases, and 4 bases had no gene match. The CDR3 nucleotides are TGTGCCAGCAGCGTAGACCCGCGGGGGTCCTACAATGAGCAGTTCTTC. Amino acids: CASSVDPRGSYNEQFF.

The gene calls are TRBV3-1 (or the pseudogene TRBV3-2) and TRBJ1-4, with a tentative D call TRBD1 (5 bases). Germline values: CDR1 LGHDT, CDR2 YNNKEL (reference sequence). The CDR3 sequence is 16 residues long. V lost 7 bases, J lost 3 bases, and 18 bases lay in between. The CDR3 reads CASNPGKGLANEKLFF. In DNA form, the CDR3 reads TGTGCCAGCAACCCTGGGAAGGGGCTGGCTAATGAAAAACTGTTTTTT.

The J gene is TRBJ1-1, the V gene TRBV12-5; D may be TRBD1 (6 bases). CDR3 length equals 16 residues. Germline loops: CDR1 LGHNT, CDR2 FRNRAP. V was clipped by 2 bases and J by 0 bases, with 13 bases between them. The CDR3 DNA reads TGTGCTAGTGGTTTGTACGGCAGGGGTATGAACACTGAAGCTTTCTTT. It yields the protein CASGLYGRGMNTEAFF.

This clone was observed a single time. The chain is built from TRBV9 and TRBJ2-2, with 12 bases matching TRBD2. This CDR3 has 16 residues. J was trimmed by 1 base and V by 3 bases; bases with no gene match: 1. Germline V CDR1 and CDR2: SGDLS, YYNGEE. The CDR3: CASSAGLAGNTGELFF. As DNA, the CDR3 is TGTGCCAGCAGCGCGGGACTAGCGGGGAACACCGGGGAGCTGTTTTTT. Supplemented by reference TRBV9 and TRBJ2-2, the full variable domain reads DSGVTQTPKHLITATGQRVTLRCSPRSGDLSVYWYQQSLDQGLQFLIQYYNGEERAKGNILERFSAQQFPDLHSELNLSSLELGDSALYFCASSAGLAGNTGELFFGEGSRLTVL.

This clone was counted a few times. J is TRBJ2-5 and V is TRBV7-2; tentative D call: TRBD2 (5 bases). In germline, CDR1 is SGHTA, CDR2 FQGNSA. This CDR3 comprises 15 residues. Trimming removed 1 base at V and 0 bases at J, with 9 bases between. The CDR3 here is CASSLEGSHQETQYF. CDR3 DNA sequence: TGTGCCAGCAGCTTAGAAGGGAGCCACCAAGAGACCCAGTACTTC.

The rearrangement joins TRBV20-1 to TRBJ2-3; tentative D call: TRBD2 (6 bases). Germline V gives CDR1 DFQATT, CDR2 SNEGSKA (reference sequence). V was trimmed by 3 bases and J by 4 bases, leaving 17 bases between them. CDR3 length: 15 residues. This CDR3 reads CSASSRRGRPDTQYF. The CDR3 DNA follows: TGCAGTGCTAGTAGTCGGCGGGGCCGACCAGATACGCAGTATTTT.

The rearrangement links TRBV5-4 to TRBJ2-7; a possible D gene is TRBD1 (5 bases). Germline CDR1 is SGHNT and CDR2 is YYREEE (reference sequence). The CDR3 totals 16 residues. Trimming cost V 4 bases and J 0 bases, with 17 bases left between them. Here the CDR3 reads CASSLPEGAISYEQYF. As DNA, the CDR3 is TGTGCCAGCAGCCTACCGGAAGGGGCCATCTCCTACGAGCAGTACTTC.

This clone was seen a few times. CDR3 DNA sequence: TGTGCCAGCAGCCCAGATCCGCCAGATACGCAGTATTTT. Its protein is CASSPDPPDTQYF. V is TRBV9 and J is TRBJ2-3, with unresolved D. The CDR3 is made up of 13 amino acids. CDR1 is SGDLS and CDR2 is YYNGEE in the germline V gene. V dropped 4 bases and J dropped 4 bases, with 10 bases sitting between them.

This chain uses TRBV24-1 with TRBJ2-7; 8 positions agree with TRBD1. The junction had 10 bases not matched to a gene; V was cut back by 2 bases and J by 5 bases. The CDR3 has 16 amino acids. Germline-derived CDR1 and CDR2 are KGHDR and SFDVKD. CDR3 DNA sequence: TGTGCCACCAGTGATTCCATATCAGGGGGCGGCGACGAGCAGTACTTC. Amino acid sequence: CATSDSISGGGDEQYF.

The chain couples TRBV4-2 to TRBJ2-3; a weak D match, TRBD1 (6 bases). This CDR3 comprises 15 residues. Trimming shortened V by 0 bases and J by 4 bases, and 11 bases separated the two germline ends. The germline V gene has CDR1 LGHNA and CDR2 YNFKEQ. The CDR3 DNA reads TGTGCCAGCAGCCAAGAAGCAGGGGAGCCAGATACGCAGTATTTT. Translated, it gives CASSQEAGEPDTQYF.

The chain combines TRBV11-2 with TRBJ1-2; 7 positions match TRBD1. Losses at the gene ends were 6 bases for V and 2 bases for J; bases not matched to a gene: 6. The CDR3 extends over 14 amino acids. CDR1 and CDR2 (germline): SGHAT, FQNNGV. As DNA, the CDR3 is TGTGCCAGCAGAAACACGGGACAGAACTATGGCTACACCTTC. As protein: CASRNTGQNYGYTF.

The chain carries TRBV7-2 and TRBJ2-5; 10 positions agree with TRBD2. The V and J ends lost 5 bases and 5 bases, in that order; junction bases with no gene match: 8. Germline V gene lookup returns CDR1 SGHTA and CDR2 FQGNSA. CDR3 length: 15 amino acids. CDR3 protein: CASSLQRGGRETQYF. The CDR3 nucleotides are TGTGCCAGCAGCCTCCAGCGGGGGGGCCGGGAGACCCAGTACTTC.